The clone carrying this T cell receptor (beta chain) was seen once. This entry belongs to a study of human T cells and chemical hapten exposure. For the study at large: Patch testing was performed with 0.01% DPC on the upper back, with reading at 6 days.

Trimming took 7 bases from V and 2 from J; bases not matched to a gene: 7. The CDR3 covers 16 residues. Per the germline V gene, CDR1 is MNHNS and CDR2 is SASEGT. Time point given: patch test 2, 6 weeks after DPC sensitization. Treatment: therapeutic diphenylcyclopropenone sensitization with weekly scalp DPC. Blood was drawn before each patch test was applied. Unfractionated whole blood yielded total RNA. Authors' methods: Sampled TCR counts reached a median of around 94,000 per sample, with values ranging from roughly 23,224 to 690,600. A single record per CDR3 protein comes from TCRdb applying MiXCR to the RACE reads. TCRdb's processing, not the authors', yielded these V and J calls. The data hold tens of thousands of distinct CDR3 sequences, with 9.9% observed a single time.

The chain carries TRBV6-1 and TRBJ1-5, with 11 bases identical to TRBD1. This clonotype originated in a woman aged 45-65 years with alopecia areata. Some clones in this sample may be carry-over from other donors' samples. The sample was whole blood, taken in connection with sensitization to the hapten diphenylcyclopropenone (DPC). CDR3 residues: CASKEDRGLGNQPQHF. Written as DNA, the CDR3 is TGTGCCAGCAAAGAGGACAGGGGGCTAGGCAATCAGCCCCAGCATTTT.